The rows below give T cell receptor beta chains drawn from one sample of a study of CD8 T cells in ankylosing spondylitis. TCRdb re-derived calls from the 5' RACE reads in MiXCR, one entry per CDR3 protein. The sample carries 220,000 or so distinct CDR3 sequences, about 10% recorded once. Source material: blood, either unsorted or a sorted T cell fraction (not recorded which). The origin of the receptors is a male donor with ankylosing spondylitis or in good health (not recorded which). Both conserved end residues are trimmed from each CDR3.

TRBV3-1	TRBJ2-3	ASRSGGEAVEY
TRBV25-1	TRBJ2-7	ASSERGEPRQY
TRBV3-1	TRBJ2-7	ASSPGTGTDYEQY
TRBV20-1	TRBJ2-2	SAFYGVGAGELF
TRBV5-1	TRBJ2-5	ASSPAGTTQETQY
TRBV2	TRBJ2-7	ASLIESSYEQY
TRBV20-1	TRBJ1-4	SAKTGVANEKLF
TRBV30	TRBJ2-7	AWRLGGGPYEQY
TRBV20-1	TRBJ2-7	SARDRGRAASEQY
TRBV5-1	TRBJ2-1	ASSSGQSSYNEQF
TRBV28	TRBJ1-1	ASLSPGRVNTEAF
TRBV7-8	TRBJ1-1	ASSFTVEEVNTEAF
TRBV7-2	TRBJ2-7	ASSPGRTSGTYEQY
TRBV20-1	TRBJ2-1	SARRETGAYNEQF
TRBV10-3	TRBJ1-1	AAAPSSGNTEAS
TRBV29-1	TRBJ2-7	SVVLGTYEQY
TRBV15	TRBJ1-1	TTSRDGAGSNTEAF
TRBV5-1	TRBJ1-1	ASSPDQGTEAF
TRBV11-2	TRBJ2-2	ASSRSPPTGSNTGELF
TRBV3-1	TRBJ2-1	ASSQKMLSGFNEQF
TRBV2	TRBJ2-2	ATAAGQMNTGELF
TRBV12-3/TRBV12-4	TRBJ2-4	ASEDGGGAKNIQY
TRBV3-1	TRBJ2-7	ASSQRGGRYEQY
TRBV9	TRBJ2-6	ASHPTATLSSGANVLT
TRBV6-1	TRBJ2-1	ASSPEGLYNEQF
TRBV24-1	TRBJ2-3	ATSDLRQGRPDTQY
TRBV20-1	TRBJ1-3	SSSVVSSGNTIY
TRBV6-1	TRBJ2-1	ASRGQFNEQF
TRBV19	TRBJ1-1	ASSLGQVYTEAF
TRBV5-1	TRBJ2-2	ASSLEAGELF
TRBV7-7	TRBJ2-1	ASSLEVGLGEQF
TRBV7-2	TRBJ2-5	ASSSPVGPRETQY
TRBV5-3	TRBJ1-1	ASTPLVGNTEAF
TRBV20-1	TRBJ2-7	SARDRGQWGQY
TRBV29-1	TRBJ2-5	SVGGQSETQY
TRBV5-1	TRBJ2-2	ASSPRDTTGELF
TRBV3-1	TRBJ1-2	ASSQLEDPSPDGYT
TRBV7-9	TRBJ2-3	ASSANSGTGRGNDADTQY
TRBV12-3/TRBV12-4	TRBJ1-3	ASRSEGQGNTIY
TRBV5-6	TRBJ1-2	ASSFDREGGYT
TRBV20-1	TRBJ1-2	SARVTGTGNYGYT
TRBV12-3/TRBV12-4	TRBJ2-3	ASRLSGRLTDTQY
TRBV20-1	TRBJ2-7	SANEQSLYEQY
TRBV5-1	TRBJ2-7	ASSFFWTGDEQY
TRBV6-5	TRBJ2-7	ASSYPGTGWPEQY
TRBV7-8	TRBJ1-3	ASSPTQDGSWIY
TRBV3-1	TRBJ1-1	ASSQVSRNTEAF
TRBV7-9	TRBJ2-5	ASSFETGWAGETQY
TRBV5-1	TRBJ2-5	ASSAVLAGETQY
TRBV9	TRBJ2-6	ASRSGGGRGSSGANVLT
TRBV3-1	TRBJ2-7	ASSPGALGEQY
TRBV3-1	TRBJ1-3	ASSSQGSGNTIY
TRBV5-1	TRBJ2-7	ASSPGHQGAYEQY
TRBV12-3/TRBV12-4	TRBJ2-5	ASSLYRGRETQY